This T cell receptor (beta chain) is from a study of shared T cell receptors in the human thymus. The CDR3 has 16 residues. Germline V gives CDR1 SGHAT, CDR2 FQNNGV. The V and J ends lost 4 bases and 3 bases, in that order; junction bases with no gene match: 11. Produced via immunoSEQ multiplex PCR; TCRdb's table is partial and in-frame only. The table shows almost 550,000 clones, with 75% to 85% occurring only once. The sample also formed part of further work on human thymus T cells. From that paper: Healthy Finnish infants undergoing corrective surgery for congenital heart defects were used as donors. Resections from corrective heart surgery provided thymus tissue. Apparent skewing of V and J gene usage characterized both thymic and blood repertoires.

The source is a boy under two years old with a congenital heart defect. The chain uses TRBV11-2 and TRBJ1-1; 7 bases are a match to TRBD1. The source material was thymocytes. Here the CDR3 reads CASSWAHRGGDTEAFF. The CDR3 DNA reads TGTGCCAGCAGCTGGGCCCACCGAGGGGGCGACACTGAAGCTTTCTTT.